This TCR beta chain was identified in a study of cytomegalovirus exposure and HLA in healthy donors. A multiplex PCR was run with 60 Vbeta primers and 13 Jbeta primers. Sequenced by immunoSEQ multiplex PCR; TCRdb stores in-frame clones only, minus some. This table holds about 120,000 clones, approximately 15% found once. CDR1 and CDR2 (germline): SEHNR, FQNEAQ (reference sequence). V dropped 5 bases and J dropped 4 bases, with 18 bases sitting between them. This CDR3 has 15 amino acids. The chain combines TRBV7-9 with TRBJ2-7; D uncertain. The sequencing input was PBMCs. The clonotype was recovered from a woman under 30 in good health and CMV-seronegative. DNA of the CDR3: TGTGCCAGCAGCCCAATACCAGACTTGGCTTACGAGCAGTACTTC. Translated: CASSPIPDLAYEQYF.